This T cell receptor (beta chain) was sequenced in a study of radiotherapy plus CTLA-4 blockade in lung cancer. About the research overall: Objective response was observed in around a sixth of patients, and disease control in approximately 33%.

Remarks on this clone: Its antigen is not known.

CDR3 length equals 15 residues. The germline V gene encodes CDR1 LGHNA and CDR2 YNFKEQ. Study conclusions and caveats: The best predictor of response was reported to be early blood T cell clone dynamics, with interferon-beta. Expansion in blood of tumor-derived TCR clones was seen after radiotherapy plus ipilimumab.

The data were produced by immunoSEQ multiplex PCR, yet TCRdb's version contains in-frame clones alone and is incomplete. The table lists some 41,000 clones, roughly two thirds of them singletons. Focal radiation and CTLA-4 blockade (ipilimumab) were tested in chemo-refractory metastatic non-small-cell lung cancer patients. The chain couples TRBV4-2 to TRBJ2-5; TRBD1 matches 10 bases. The J call may be incorrect, as the DNA end agrees better with TRBJ2-7. The material sequenced was peripheral blood, taken from a patient treated with radiotherapy plus ipilimumab. This clonotype originated in a human donor with non-small cell lung cancer who had a partial response to radiotherapy plus ipilimumab. As DNA, the CDR3 is TGTGCCAGCAGCACCCCCGGGACAGGGGTACTCGAGCAGTACTTC. Protein product: CASSTPGTGVLEQYF.